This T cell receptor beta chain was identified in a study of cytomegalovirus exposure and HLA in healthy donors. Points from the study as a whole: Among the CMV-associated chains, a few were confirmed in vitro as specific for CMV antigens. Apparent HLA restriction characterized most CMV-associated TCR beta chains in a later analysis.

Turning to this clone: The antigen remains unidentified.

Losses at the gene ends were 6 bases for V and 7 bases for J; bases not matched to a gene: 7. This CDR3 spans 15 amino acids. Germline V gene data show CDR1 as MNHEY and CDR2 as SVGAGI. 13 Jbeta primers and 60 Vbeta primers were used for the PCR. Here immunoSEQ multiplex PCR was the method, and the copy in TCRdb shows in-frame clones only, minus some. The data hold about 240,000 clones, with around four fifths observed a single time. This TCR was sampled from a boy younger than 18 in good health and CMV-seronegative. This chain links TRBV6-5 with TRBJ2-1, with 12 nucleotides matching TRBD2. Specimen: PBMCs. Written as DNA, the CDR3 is TGTGCCAGCAGACCCCGACTAGCGGGAGAAAATGAGCAGTTCTTC. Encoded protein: CASRPRLAGENEQFF.